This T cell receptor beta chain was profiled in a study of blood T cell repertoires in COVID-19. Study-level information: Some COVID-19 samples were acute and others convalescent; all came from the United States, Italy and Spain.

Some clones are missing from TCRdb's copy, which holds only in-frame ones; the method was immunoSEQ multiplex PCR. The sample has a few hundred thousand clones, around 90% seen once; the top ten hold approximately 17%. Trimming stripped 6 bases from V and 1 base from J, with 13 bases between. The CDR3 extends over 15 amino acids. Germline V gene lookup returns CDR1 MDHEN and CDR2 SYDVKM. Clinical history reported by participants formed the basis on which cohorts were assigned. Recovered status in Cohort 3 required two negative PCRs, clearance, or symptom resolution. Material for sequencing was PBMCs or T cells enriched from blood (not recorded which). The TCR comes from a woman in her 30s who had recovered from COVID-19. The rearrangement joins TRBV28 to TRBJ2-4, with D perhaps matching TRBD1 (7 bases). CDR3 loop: CASRPGGLAKNIQYF. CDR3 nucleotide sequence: TGTGCCAGCAGACCAGGGGGGTTGGCCAAAAACATTCAGTACTTC.